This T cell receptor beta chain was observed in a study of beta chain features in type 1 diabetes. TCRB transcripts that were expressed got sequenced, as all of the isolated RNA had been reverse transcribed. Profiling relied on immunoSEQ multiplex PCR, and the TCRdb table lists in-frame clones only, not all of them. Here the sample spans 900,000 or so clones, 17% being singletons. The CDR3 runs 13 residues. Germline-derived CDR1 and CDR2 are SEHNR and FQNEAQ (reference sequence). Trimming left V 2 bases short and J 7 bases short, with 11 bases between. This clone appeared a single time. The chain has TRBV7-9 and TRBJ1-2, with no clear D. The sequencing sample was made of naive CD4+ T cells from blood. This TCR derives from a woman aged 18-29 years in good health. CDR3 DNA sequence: TGTGCCAGCAGCTTAAGTTTGGAGGGTGGCTACACCTTC. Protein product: CASSLSLEGGYTF.